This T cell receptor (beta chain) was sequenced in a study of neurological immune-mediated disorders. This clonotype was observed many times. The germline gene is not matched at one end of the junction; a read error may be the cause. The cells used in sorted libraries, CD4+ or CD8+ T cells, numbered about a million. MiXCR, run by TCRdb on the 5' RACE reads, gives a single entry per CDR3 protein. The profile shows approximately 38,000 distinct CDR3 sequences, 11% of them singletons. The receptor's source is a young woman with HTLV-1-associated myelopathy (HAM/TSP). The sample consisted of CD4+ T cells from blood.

The CDR3 here is CASSQGVAGVIKANF. In DNA form, the CDR3 reads TGTGCCAGCAGCCAAGGGGTAGCGGGGGTGATAAAGGCGAATTTT. V is TRBV3-1 and J is TRBJ2-3; 9 bases are a match to TRBD2. The germline gives CDR1 LGHDT, CDR2 YNNKEL (reference sequence). The CDR3 covers 15 residues.